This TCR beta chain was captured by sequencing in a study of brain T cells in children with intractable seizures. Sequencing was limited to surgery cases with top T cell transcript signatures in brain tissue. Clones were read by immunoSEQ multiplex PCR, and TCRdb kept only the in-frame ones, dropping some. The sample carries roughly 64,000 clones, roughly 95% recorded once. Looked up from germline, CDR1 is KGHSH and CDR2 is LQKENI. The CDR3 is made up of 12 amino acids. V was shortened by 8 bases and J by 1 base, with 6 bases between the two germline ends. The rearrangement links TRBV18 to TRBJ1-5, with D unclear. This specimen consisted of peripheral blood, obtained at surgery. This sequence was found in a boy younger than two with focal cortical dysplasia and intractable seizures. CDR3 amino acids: CASTASNQPQHF. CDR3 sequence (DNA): TGTGCCAGCACGGCGAGCAATCAGCCCCAGCATTTT.